These 29 T cell receptor beta chains originate from one sample sequenced in a study of OX40 agonist ivuxolimab in advanced cancers. The assay was immunoSEQ multiplex PCR, and TCRdb's table has in-frame clones only and misses some. The table lists approximately 84,000 clones, 89% of them singletons. The sequenced sample was CD4+ or CD8+ T cells sorted from blood, obtained in a trial of the OX40 agonist ivuxolimab. These receptor sequences come from an adult with an advanced solid tumor such as melanoma, head and neck, liver or kidney cancer.

V and J are TRBV19 and TRBJ2-7; D ambiguous. CDR1 and CDR2 (germline): LNHDA, SQIVND (reference sequence). Trimming took off 3 bases at V and 0 bases at J, with 9 bases between the two ends. The CDR3 covers 14 residues. CDR3 protein: CASSMPETSYEQYF. The CDR3 DNA follows: TGTGCCAGTAGTATGCCCGAGACCTCCTACGAGCAGTACTTC.

The rearrangement links TRBV6-5 to TRBJ2-7, with D perhaps TRBD2 (6 bases). Germline-derived CDR1 and CDR2 are MNHEY and SVGAGI. The CDR3 has 14 amino acids. V shed 0 bases and J shed 5 bases, with 11 bases lying between them. The CDR3 DNA reads as TGTGCCAGCAGTTACTCCTGGGAGGTACACGAGCAGTACTTC. Protein: CASSYSWEVHEQYF.

This clone appeared a few times. J is TRBJ1-2 and V is TRBV28; tentatively, D is TRBD1 (6 bases). Germline lookup yields CDR1 MDHEN and CDR2 SYDVKM. The CDR3 totals 13 residues. V was pared by 2 bases and J by 7 bases, with 11 bases between. The CDR3 is CASSLRRGAGYTF. CDR3 bases: TGTGCCAGCAGTTTACGAAGGGGGGCTGGCTACACCTTC.

This clone was recorded once. The V and J genes are TRBV5-6 and TRBJ2-3; TRBD2 aligns across 10 bases. This CDR3 region has 15 residues. V shed 2 bases, J shed 6 bases, and the junction held 6 bases outside the gene matches. Germline lookup yields CDR1 SGHDT and CDR2 YYEEEE. CDR3 coding DNA: TGTGCCAGCAGCTTTGAGCGGGGGGGCCGGGATACGCAGTATTTT. Translation gives CASSFERGGRDTQYF.

This chain links TRBV19 with TRBJ2-7; possible D gene TRBD1, 6 bases. The CDR3 spans 13 residues. V was trimmed by 5 bases and J by 6 bases, leaving 14 bases between them. Germline assignment: CDR1 LNHDA and CDR2 SQIVND (reference sequence). The CDR3 nucleotides read TGTGCCAGTAGTGATACAGGGTTCTCCGAGCAGTACTTC. This sequence encodes CASSDTGFSEQYF.

The chain links TRBV2 to TRBJ2-7; D perhaps matches TRBD1 (6 bases). With 6 bases removed from V and 9 bases from J, the gap between germline ends came to 18 bases. Germline CDR1 and CDR2: SNHLY and FYNNEI. The CDR3 is 13 amino acids. As DNA, the CDR3 is TGTGCCAGCAGGGGTCCCGGGACACCCCGGCAGTACTTC. Translation gives CASRGPGTPRQYF.

The chain combines TRBV27 with TRBJ1-2; tentative D call: TRBD1 (5 bases). Germline V gene sequence: CDR1 MNHEY, CDR2 SMNVEV (reference sequence). The CDR3 contains 15 residues. The V and J ends lost 10 bases and 4 bases respectively, with 22 bases between them. The CDR3 here is CATLKVGRGIYGYTF. DNA for the CDR3: TGTGCCACCCTAAAGGTGGGACGGGGGATCTATGGCTACACCTTC.

This chain uses TRBV6-1 with TRBJ2-1, with 10 bases aligning to TRBD2. The CDR3 length is 13 residues. Germline CDR1 and CDR2: MNHNS and SASEGT. The junction had 8 bases not matched to a gene; V was cut back by 8 bases and J by 10 bases. The DNA of the CDR3 is TGTGCCAGCGGTTTAGCGGGGGGCGGAGAGCAGTTCTTC. Amino acid sequence: CASGLAGGGEQFF.

As for this clone: Other nucleotide sequences from this sample produce the same CDR3. The chain employs TRBV5-1 and TRBJ2-1; 16 nucleotides align to TRBD2. V shed 4 bases, J shed 4 bases, and the junction held 2 bases outside the gene matches. Germline V lookup: CDR1 SGHRS, CDR2 YFSETQ. The CDR3 runs to 16 residues. CDR3 in DNA: TGCGCCAGCAGCCTGGGACTAGCGGGAGGGTACAATGAGCAGTTCTTC. Amino acid sequence: CASSLGLAGGYNEQFF. Looking up the rest from reference TRBV5-1 and TRBJ2-1 gives the full variable domain: KAGVTQTPRYLIKTRGQQVTLSCSPISGHRSVSWYQQTPGQGLQFLFEYFSETQRNKGNFPGRFSGRQFSNSRSEMNVSTLELGDSALYLCASSLGLAGGYNEQFFGPGTRLTVL.

The genes are TRBV28 and TRBJ2-5, with D tentatively TRBD1 (5 bases). The CDR3 extends over 13 amino acids. V was cut by 2 bases and J by 3 bases, with 7 bases left in between. CDR1 and CDR2 from the germline V gene are MDHEN and SYDVKM. The CDR3 sequence: CASSLPREETQYF. In nucleotides, the CDR3 is TGTGCCAGCAGTTTACCCAGGGAAGAGACCCAGTACTTC.

For the CDR3, the DNA is TGTGCCAGCAGTTTATCATCGAGGGGGGGCCTGGATACGCAGTATTTT. This gives the protein CASSLSSRGGLDTQYF. V usage is TRBV27 and J usage is TRBJ2-3; weak D call: TRBD2 (7 bases). Germline V CDR1 and CDR2: MNHEY, SMNVEV (reference sequence). Trimming shortened V by 0 bases and J by 6 bases, and 16 bases separated the two germline ends. CDR3 length: 16 residues.

This sequence joins TRBV27 and TRBJ1-6; D not certain. V was cut by 2 bases and J by 8 bases, with 7 bases left in between. The CDR3 sequence is 13 residues long. Germline CDR1 MNHEY, CDR2 SMNVEV (reference sequence). This CDR3 reads CASSLARDSPLHF. CDR3 DNA: TGTGCCAGCAGTTTAGCTCGGGATTCACCCCTCCACTTT.

The chain recombines TRBV7-9 with TRBJ1-3; D is unclear. Germline CDR1 SEHNR, CDR2 FQNEAQ (reference sequence). This CDR3 is built from 16 residues. Trimming took off 1 base at V and 0 bases at J, with 10 bases between the two ends. CDR3 coding DNA: TGTGCCAGCAGCTTAGGTGACCACTACTCTGGAAACACCATATATTTT. As protein: CASSLGDHYSGNTIYF. Supplemented by reference TRBV7-9 and TRBJ1-3, the full variable domain reads DTGVSQNPRHKITKRGQNVTFRCDPISEHNRLYWYRQTLGQGPEFLTYFQNEAQLEKSRLLSDRFSAERPKGSFSTLEIQRTEQGDSAMYLCASSLGDHYSGNTIYFGEGSWLTVV.

V and J are TRBV7-8 and TRBJ1-1; D gene unclear. V lost 5 bases and J 0 bases, leaving 16 bases between the germline ends. Germline CDR1 and CDR2: SGHVS and FQNEAQ. This CDR3 spans 16 amino acids. CDR3: CASSPRADNMNTEAFF. The CDR3 region has the DNA TGTGCCAGCAGCCCCCGGGCTGACAATATGAACACTGAAGCTTTCTTT.

The chain recombines TRBV7-2 with TRBJ2-7, with D possibly being TRBD1 or TRBD2 (5 bases each). The ends were cut back, 3 bases at V and 4 bases at J, with 13 bases in the middle. The CDR3 consists of 14 residues. Germline values: CDR1 SGHTA, CDR2 FQGNSA. The CDR3 region is CASSFRDGLYEQYF. In DNA, the CDR3 is TGTGCCAGCAGCTTCCGGGACGGTCTATACGAGCAGTACTTC.

The V gene is TRBV6-5, the J gene TRBJ1-6; D is possibly TRBD1 (5 bases). This CDR3 spans 12 amino acids. The germline V and J ends were trimmed by 5 bases and 14 bases, with 13 bases remaining between them. The germline V gene has CDR1 MNHEY and CDR2 SVGAGI. CDR3 coding DNA: TGTGCCAGCAGTGAGGGGAGTTCGGCCCTCCACTTT. Protein: CASSEGSSALHF.

V and J are TRBV18 and TRBJ1-5; 10 bases agree with TRBD1. This CDR3 is 16 amino acids long. Losses at the gene ends were 6 bases for V and 5 bases for J; bases not matched to a gene: 10. The V gene's germline CDR1 is KGHSH and CDR2 LQKENI. DNA for the CDR3: TGTGCCAGCTCGCACCGGGACAGGGGTAAAGATCAGCCCCAGCATTTT. This gives the protein CASSHRDRGKDQPQHF.

The chain links TRBV5-1 to TRBJ1-3; D remains ambiguous. Trimming stripped 7 bases from V and 4 bases from J, with 18 bases between. Germline V lookup: CDR1 SGHRS, CDR2 YFSETQ. The CDR3 has 15 residues. The CDR3 reads CASRLSIDPGNTIYF. The DNA for the CDR3 is TGCGCCAGCCGCCTGAGCATAGACCCCGGAAACACCATATATTTT.

This chain uses TRBV10-3 with TRBJ1-5, with D possibly matching TRBD1 (5 bases). Germline loops: CDR1 ENHRY, CDR2 SYGVKD. Trimming shortened V by 0 bases and J by 1 base, and 10 bases separated the two germline ends. CDR3 length: 16 amino acids. The CDR3: CAISESVPGSNQPQHF. The CDR3 DNA follows: TGTGCCATCAGTGAGTCGGTGCCAGGGAGCAATCAGCCCCAGCATTTT.

V gene TRBV6-6 combines with J gene TRBJ1-1; a weak D match, TRBD1 (5 bases). Germline loops: CDR1 MNHNY, CDR2 SVGAGI (reference sequence). The CDR3 contains 15 residues. V lost 7 bases to trimming and J lost 1 base, with 16 bases between them. The CDR3 is CASTRAPQGNTEAFF. The CDR3 DNA follows: TGTGCCAGCACCAGGGCCCCGCAGGGGAACACTGAAGCTTTCTTT.

The V and J genes are TRBV7-2 and TRBJ2-1; 9 bases are a match to TRBD1. The CDR3 totals 15 residues. V dropped 6 bases and J dropped 6; count of bases not matched to a gene: 9. The germline CDR1 and CDR2 sequences are SGHTA and FQGNSA. CDR3 in DNA: TGTGCCAGCAGGGGACCCGGGACAGGGACCAATGAGCAGTTCTTC. Protein sequence: CASRGPGTGTNEQFF. Full variable domain (outside the CDR3, taken from reference TRBV7-2 and TRBJ2-1): GAGVSQSPSNKVTEKGKDVELRCDPISGHTALYWYRQSLGQGLEFLIYFQGNSAPDKSGLPSDRFSAERTGGSVSTLTIQRTQQEDSAVYLCASRGPGTGTNEQFFGPGTRLTVL.

The gene calls are TRBV27 and TRBJ2-3; D not resolved. Germline V CDR1 and CDR2: MNHEY, SMNVEV (reference sequence). Trimming removed 5 bases at V and 10 bases at J, with 13 bases between. The length of the CDR3 is 12 residues. The CDR3 DNA is TGTGCCAGCAGTCCCGGACCCCGGGCGCAGTATTTT. Residues: CASSPGPRAQYF.

The chain is built from TRBV6-6 and TRBJ2-6; unclear D gene. Trimming left V 4 bases short and J 3 bases short, with 7 bases between. The germline CDR1 and CDR2 sequences are MNHNY and SVGAGI (reference sequence). CDR3 length: 14 residues. CDR3 sequence (DNA): TGTGCCAGCAGTTCCCTGGGTGGGGCCAACGTCCTGACTTTC. It encodes CASSSLGGANVLTF.

V usage is TRBV7-9 and J usage is TRBJ2-5, with D uncertain. The V gene lost 3 bases and the J gene lost 3 bases, with 5 bases spanning the gap. Germline CDR1 reads SEHNR; CDR2 reads FQNEAQ (reference sequence). CDR3 length: 12 amino acids. In DNA form, the CDR3 reads TGTGCCAGCAGCTTGTGGAAAGAGACCCAGTACTTC. The encoded protein is CASSLWKETQYF.

The chain is built from TRBV2 and TRBJ2-1, with D uncertain. Trimming left V 7 bases short and J 6 bases short, with 19 bases between. Germline assignment: CDR1 SNHLY and CDR2 FYNNEI. The CDR3 contains 15 residues. The CDR3 is CASKTESGRFNEQFF. CDR3 coding DNA: TGTGCCAGCAAGACCGAGTCGGGTAGGTTCAATGAGCAGTTCTTC.

This sequence joins TRBV19 and TRBJ2-7, with D perhaps matching TRBD2 (6 bases). CDR3 size: 16 residues. The germline V gene encodes CDR1 LNHDA and CDR2 SQIVND (reference sequence). The V and J ends lost 3 bases and 5 bases respectively, with 20 bases between them. The CDR3: CASSIKPHPGGHEQYF. The CDR3 DNA sequence: TGTGCCAGTAGTATTAAGCCGCACCCCGGGGGACACGAGCAGTACTTC.

This clone showed up just once. The V gene is TRBV18, the J gene TRBJ2-3; possibly TRBD2 for D (6 bases). V shed 4 bases and J shed 3 bases, with 14 bases lying between them. Germline CDR1 reads KGHSH; CDR2 reads LQKENI. The CDR3 length is 15 residues. CDR3 region: CASSHASGFTDTQYF. The CDR3 coding sequence is TGTGCCAGCTCACACGCGAGCGGGTTTACAGATACGCAGTATTTT.

The table lists this clone with a count of one. The gene calls are TRBV27 and TRBJ2-2; D may correspond to TRBD1 or TRBD2 (5 bases each). Trimming took 6 bases from V and 7 from J, leaving 21 bases between them. CDR1 and CDR2 from the germline V gene are MNHEY and SMNVEV (reference sequence). CDR3 length: 16 residues. The CDR3 bases are TGTGCCAGCAGGGGTTGGGGGAGAGCAACCGTCGGGGAGCTGTTTTTT. Amino acids: CASRGWGRATVGELFF.

This chain uses TRBV19 with TRBJ2-1; 13 bases align to TRBD2. CDR1 is LNHDA, CDR2 SQIVND, per germline (reference sequence). V lost 5 bases and J lost 7; bases outside the gene matches: 14. This CDR3 region has 18 residues. In DNA, the CDR3 is TGTGCCAGTAGTGCACACGCCGGGACTAGCGGGGCCCCAAATGAGCAGTTCTTC. This gives the protein CASSAHAGTSGAPNEQFF.